These 16 T cell receptor beta chains originate from one sample sequenced in a study of CD8 T cells in Susac syndrome. Reverse transcription used about 0.45 to 1 ug RNA and random hexamers. TCRdb re-called the immunoSEQ multiplex PCR reads with MiXCR, one entry per CDR3 protein. This table has over 120,000 distinct CDR3 sequences, around 95% appearing once. Source material: CD4+ T cells from PBMCs. The receptors stem from a human donor with Susac syndrome.

The chain has TRBV5-1 and TRBJ2-2; 9 bases fit TRBD1. This CDR3 has 17 residues. The V gene's germline CDR1 is SGHRS and CDR2 YFSETQ. With 3 bases clipped from V and 5 bases from J, the junction kept 11 bases outside the gene matches. CDR3 in DNA: TGCGCCAGCAGCTCCGGGACAGGGAGAGAAAAGACCGGGGAGCTGTTTTTT. Its protein product is CASSSGTGREKTGELFF.

This chain uses TRBV4-3 with TRBJ1-2; TRBD1 is a possible D gene (6 bases). The length of the CDR3 is 16 residues. V was cut by 0 bases and J by 8 bases, with 19 bases left in between. Germline lookup yields CDR1 LGHNA and CDR2 YSLEER. The CDR3 loop is CASSQDRRGAVRGYTF. CDR3 coding DNA: TGCGCCAGCAGCCAAGATCGTCGGGGGGCGGTGAGGGGCTACACCTTC.

The rearrangement uses TRBV29-1 and TRBJ2-1, with a possible D match to TRBD2 (6 bases). With 7 bases removed from V and 0 bases from J, the gap between germline ends came to 16 bases. The CDR3 is made up of 15 amino acids. CDR1 is SQVTM and CDR2 is ANQGSEA in the germline V gene. CDR3 nucleotide sequence: TGCAGCGGAGTTAGCGGTATAAGCTCCTACAATGAGCAGTTCTTC. It specifies CSGVSGISSYNEQFF.

DNA of the CDR3: TGTGCCAGCAGTTTATTCCGCACTAGCGGGAGCCGCGATGAGCAGTTCTTC. Its protein is CASSLFRTSGSRDEQFF. The chain links TRBV28 to TRBJ2-1; 11 bases are a match to TRBD2. J gave up 8 bases and V 1 base, and 10 bases lay outside the gene matches. Germline CDR1 and CDR2: MDHEN and SYDVKM. The CDR3 covers 17 residues. Full variable domain (remainder filled in from reference TRBV28 and TRBJ2-1): DVKVTQSSRYLVKRTGEKVFLECVQDMDHENMFWYRQDPGLGLRLIYFSYDVKMKEKGDIPEGYSVSREKKERFSLILESASTNQTSMYLCASSLFRTSGSRDEQFFGPGTRLTVL.

The rearrangement joins TRBV29-1 to TRBJ1-3; no definite D call. V lost 2 bases and J 4 bases, leaving 3 bases between the germline ends. Germline V gives CDR1 SQVTM, CDR2 ANQGSEA. The CDR3 covers 11 residues. The CDR3 DNA is TGCAGCGTTGAACAGGGAAACACCATATATTTT. It specifies CSVEQGNTIYF.

This chain uses TRBV20-1 with TRBJ2-3; tentatively, D is TRBD2 (6 bases). The CDR3 is made up of 14 amino acids. V gave up 6 bases and J gave up 3 bases, with 16 bases separating them. The germline V gene has CDR1 DFQATT and CDR2 SNEGSKA (reference sequence). The CDR3 nucleotides read TGCAGTGCCCAGGAGGGGAGACTGACAGATACGCAGTATTTT. This sequence encodes CSAQEGRLTDTQYF.

CDR3 sequence reads: CASSYEGVQNIQYF. CDR3 nucleotides: TGTGCCAGCAGTTACGAGGGTGTTCAAAACATTCAGTACTTC. V and J are TRBV6-6 and TRBJ2-4; weak D call: TRBD2 (5 bases). The CDR3 totals 14 residues. V lost 2 bases and J 5 bases, leaving 10 bases between the germline ends. CDR1 and CDR2 (germline): MNHNY, SVGAGI (reference sequence).

This chain connects TRBV20-1 to TRBJ1-6; the D gene is possibly TRBD1 (5 bases). CDR1 and CDR2 from the germline V gene are DFQATT and SNEGSKA (reference sequence). V was shortened by 6 bases and J by 6 bases, with 15 bases between the two germline ends. This CDR3 has 14 residues. This chain's CDR3 is CSAHQGNSNSPLHF. The CDR3 region has the DNA TGCAGTGCACACCAGGGTAACTCTAATTCACCCCTCCACTTT.

The CDR3 DNA reads TGCAGCGTTGCCCAGAGGACAGGAGGCACTGAAGCTTTCTTT. Protein product: CSVAQRTGGTEAFF. This chain links TRBV29-1 with TRBJ1-1, with 7 positions matching TRBD1. Germline V gene data show CDR1 as SQVTM and CDR2 as ANQGSEA. V shed 4 bases and J 4 bases; nucleotides not matched to a gene: 9. The CDR3 sequence is 14 residues long. Using reference TRBV29-1 and TRBJ1-1 for the parts outside the CDR3, the full variable domain is SAVISQKPSRDICQRGTSLTIQCQVDSQVTMMFWYRQQPGQSLTLIATANQGSEATYESGFVIDKFPISRPNLTFSTLTVSNMSPEDSSIYLCSVAQRTGGTEAFFGQGTRLTVV.

This clonotype was seen a single time. The rearrangement links TRBV29-1 to TRBJ1-1; D uncertain. The CDR3 contains 13 residues. Germline V gene sequence: CDR1 SQVTM, CDR2 ANQGSEA. Trimming took 1 base from V and 1 from J, leaving 7 bases between them. The CDR3 DNA follows: TGCAGCGTTGAAGGCAGGCAGAACACTGAAGCTTTCTTT. Its protein product is CSVEGRQNTEAFF.

The rearrangement uses TRBV29-1 and TRBJ1-2; a possible D gene is TRBD1 (5 bases). Germline lookup yields CDR1 SQVTM and CDR2 ANQGSEA. CDR3 length: 13 amino acids. V was trimmed by 7 bases and J by 6 bases, leaving 18 bases between them. DNA for the CDR3: TGCAGCGGCTTGAGGGGAATGGGAGATGGCTACACCTTC. Its translation: CSGLRGMGDGYTF. Combining the CDR3 with reference TRBV29-1 and TRBJ1-2 gives the whole variable domain SAVISQKPSRDICQRGTSLTIQCQVDSQVTMMFWYRQQPGQSLTLIATANQGSEATYESGFVIDKFPISRPNLTFSTLTVSNMSPEDSSIYLCSGLRGMGDGYTFGSGTRLTVV.

This sequence joins TRBV24-1 and TRBJ2-3; D is perhaps TRBD1 (6 bases). Trimming left V 3 bases short and J 3 bases short, with 9 bases between. The CDR3 is 14 amino acids. CDR1 KGHDR and CDR2 SFDVKD come from the germline V gene. The CDR3 protein is CATSDHRVTDTQYF. CDR3 bases: TGTGCCACCAGTGATCACAGGGTAACAGATACGCAGTATTTT.

This rearrangement joins TRBV19 to TRBJ1-1; D not resolved. Trimming cost V 0 bases and J 4 bases, with 6 bases left between them. Germline V lookup: CDR1 LNHDA, CDR2 SQIVND (reference sequence). The CDR3 contains 13 residues. The CDR3, as DNA: TGTGCCAGTAGTATAGATCGGGGCACTGAAGCTTTCTTT. Amino acids: CASSIDRGTEAFF.

The chain is built from TRBV28 and TRBJ2-1; D is perhaps TRBD1 or TRBD2 (5 bases each). V lost 7 bases and J lost 4, with 14 bases in between. CDR3 length: 14 residues. Germline assignment: CDR1 MDHEN and CDR2 SYDVKM. Written as DNA, the CDR3 is TGTGCCAGCATTCCTACGGGGCGGTACAATGAGCAGTTCTTC. Residues: CASIPTGRYNEQFF.

The chain combines TRBV12-3 or TRBV12-4 with TRBJ1-5; D gene unclear. The CDR3 covers 15 residues. The V end lost 3 bases, the J end lost 3 bases, and 12 bases lay between the germline ends. CDR3 in amino acids: CASSLRWQNNQPQHF. The CDR3 DNA is TGTGCCAGCAGTTTGAGGTGGCAGAACAATCAGCCCCAGCATTTT.

V gene TRBV3-1 combines with J gene TRBJ2-1, with D possibly matching TRBD1 (6 bases). The CDR3 sequence is 14 residues long. V was cut by 4 bases and J by 0 bases, with 7 bases left in between. The germline gives CDR1 LGHDT, CDR2 YNNKEL (reference sequence). This CDR3 reads CASSLQGSYNEQFF. The CDR3 DNA follows: TGTGCCAGCAGCCTACAGGGCTCCTACAATGAGCAGTTCTTC.